One and the same sample provided the 11 T cell receptor beta chains below, sequenced in a study of human T cells and chemical hapten exposure. Described time point: patch test 2, 6 weeks after DPC sensitization. The treatment: therapeutic diphenylcyclopropenone sensitization with weekly scalp DPC. TCRdb re-called the RACE reads with MiXCR, one entry per CDR3 protein. This repertoire shows some 81,000 distinct CDR3 sequences, around a tenth found once; its top ten account for 1.5% to 2%. Source: whole blood, taken in connection with sensitization to the hapten diphenylcyclopropenone (DPC). These receptors were taken from a young man with alopecia areata. Some clones in this sample may be carry-over from other donors' samples.

This clonotype was counted ten times or more. This chain uses TRBV6-2 or TRBV6-3 with TRBJ2-7; 9 positions match TRBD1. V lost 2 bases to trimming and J lost 2 bases; unmatched junction nucleotides: 4. Looked up from germline, CDR1 is MNHEY and CDR2 is SVGEGT. The CDR3 runs 15 residues. CDR3: CASSYRGTGTYEQYF. As DNA, the CDR3 is TGTGCCAGCAGTTACCGCGGGACAGGGACCTACGAGCAGTACTTC.

This clonotype was seen repeatedly, ten times or more. The CDR3 reads CASKGSEAFF. In DNA, the CDR3 is TGTGCCAGCAAGGGGAGTGAAGCTTTCTTT. The chain employs TRBV6-5 and TRBJ1-1; tentatively, D is TRBD1 (5 bases). Per germline, CDR1 MNHEY and CDR2 SVGAGI. This CDR3 has 10 residues. V dropped 7 bases and J dropped 7 bases, with 7 bases sitting between them.

The DNA of the CDR3 is TGCAGCGTGGTACAGTCCGGGACGGAAGCTTTCTTT. Its translation: CSVVQSGTEAFF. The chain carries TRBV29-1 and TRBJ1-1; possible D gene TRBD1, 5 bases. V was clipped by 6 bases and J by 8 bases, with 16 bases between them. The CDR3 runs 12 residues. Germline V gives CDR1 SQVTM, CDR2 ANQGSEA. The full variable domain, its missing parts supplied by reference TRBV29-1 and TRBJ1-1, is SAVISQKPSRDICQRGTSLTIQCQVDSQVTMMFWYRQQPGQSLTLIATANQGSEATYESGFVIDKFPISRPNLTFSTLTVSNMSPEDSSIYLCSVVQSGTEAFFGQGTRLTVV.

This clonotype turned up a few times. The rearrangement joins TRBV15 to TRBJ2-3; 8 nucleotides line up with TRBD2. Looked up from germline, CDR1 is LNHNV and CDR2 is YYDKDF (reference sequence). The CDR3 loop spans 15 amino acids. The V segment lost 1 base and the J segment 2 bases; nucleotides outside the gene matches: 2. The DNA of the CDR3 is TGTGCCACCAGCAGAGGTAGCGGGGACACAGATACGCAGTATTTT. Protein sequence: CATSRGSGDTDTQYF.

The rearrangement links TRBV9 to TRBJ1-1; no definite D call. Between the trimmed V and J ends, which lost 4 bases and 0 bases, there was a span of 13 bases. The CDR3 is 15 amino acids. Germline loops: CDR1 SGDLS, CDR2 YYNGEE. The CDR3 protein is CASSPGGFMNTEAFF. CDR3 sequence (DNA): TGTGCCAGCAGCCCCGGCGGGTTCATGAACACTGAAGCTTTCTTT.

This clonotype was detected ten times or more. The V and J genes are TRBV7-6 and TRBJ2-3, with 11 bases identical to TRBD1. Germline CDR1 reads SGHVS; CDR2 reads FNYEAQ. The CDR3 is 18 residues long. J gave up 1 base and V 0 bases, and 6 bases lay outside the gene matches. The CDR3 sequence is CASSLARLDRGRTDTQYF. CDR3 sequence (DNA): TGTGCCAGCAGCTTAGCGAGGTTGGACAGGGGGCGCACAGATACGCAGTATTTT.

J is TRBJ1-2 and V is TRBV12-3 or TRBV12-4; 10 positions match TRBD1. With V trimmed by 2 bases and J by 8 bases, 8 bases remained unmatched. This CDR3 comprises 15 residues. The CDR3 is CASSLIGTGAGGYTF. CDR3 DNA sequence: TGTGCCAGCAGTTTAATTGGGACAGGGGCTGGCGGCTACACCTTC.

This clonotype has just a few counts. This chain links TRBV12-3 or TRBV12-4 with TRBJ2-6, with a tentative D call TRBD1 (6 bases). The CDR3 has 15 residues. The V end lost 6 bases, the J end lost 3 bases, and 12 bases lay between the germline ends. CDR3 sequence reads: CASRQTGGGANVLTF. As DNA, the CDR3 is TGTGCCAGCAGGCAGACAGGCGGTGGGGCCAACGTCCTGACTTTC.

The chain carries TRBV3-1 and TRBJ1-5, with D perhaps TRBD1 (5 bases). Germline V gene lookup returns CDR1 LGHDT and CDR2 YNNKEL (reference sequence). The CDR3 covers 13 residues. Trimming cost V 3 bases and J 4 bases, with 7 bases left between them. The CDR3, as DNA: TGTGCCAGCAGCCAGGAGGGGAATCAGCCCCAGCATTTT. Translation: CASSQEGNQPQHF.

This chain joins TRBV19 and TRBJ2-7; D remains ambiguous. CDR3 length equals 14 residues. V lost 10 bases to trimming and J lost 3 bases, with 19 bases between them. Germline values: CDR1 LNHDA, CDR2 SQIVND (reference sequence). The CDR3 spells CATQPPGVIYEQYF. The DNA of the CDR3 is TGTGCCACCCAGCCCCCGGGCGTAATCTACGAGCAGTACTTC.

This clonotype was counted between two and nine times. The chain has TRBV7-9 and TRBJ2-5; weak D call: TRBD1 (5 bases). CDR3 size: 14 residues. Germline V CDR1 and CDR2: SEHNR, FQNEAQ (reference sequence). V was shortened by 5 bases and J by 0 bases, with 10 bases between the two germline ends. The CDR3 DNA reads as TGTGCCAGCAGCACCACAGGTGACCAAGAGACCCAGTACTTC. The encoded protein is CASSTTGDQETQYF.